The 19 T cell receptor beta chains below all came from one sample that was sequenced in a study of T cells in Graves' hyperthyroidism and ophthalmopathy (dated by TCRdb to between 2019 and 2020). The receptor library was made with multiplex PCR. Sequencing relied on an Illumina HiSeq 2000. The TCR beta CDR3 regions were amplified from RNA transcripts. For the first round of RT-PCR on the TCR CDR3, the HTBI primer set was used together with the Qiagen OneStep RT-PCR kit. Using fastp at Q25 and MiXCR, TCRdb reprocessed the public reads and kept productive beta chains. Records with the same CDR3 protein are collapsed into one entry carrying the most frequent genes and DNA. This sample comprises hundreds of thousands of distinct CDR3 sequences, 38% of them detected only once. The ten largest clones take up 7.5% to 9.5% of the sample. The specimen sequenced was blood. These receptors were collected from a man between 18 and 35 years old with Graves' hyperthyroidism.

V and J are TRBV19 and TRBJ2-7; TRBD2 might be the D (6 bases). Trimming took 3 bases from V and 1 from J, leaving 13 bases between them. The CDR3 runs to 15 residues. Looked up from germline, CDR1 is LNHDA and CDR2 is SQIVND (reference sequence). The CDR3 reads CASSMFLAPSYEQYF. As DNA, the CDR3 is TGTGCCAGTAGTATGTTCCTAGCGCCGTCCTACGAGCAGTACTTC.

This clonotype was picked up many times. V is TRBV5-1 and J is TRBJ2-7; 8 bases are a match to TRBD2. Germline V gene data show CDR1 as SGHRS and CDR2 as YFSETQ. Unmatched junction bases numbered 12, after V lost 3 bases and J lost 4 bases. The CDR3 has 16 residues. The CDR3 DNA reads as TGCGCCAGCAGCTCTGCGACTAGCGAGAGTCGGTACGAGCAGTACTTC. Translated: CASSSATSESRYEQYF.

This clonotype was detected many times. The J gene is TRBJ1-1, the V gene TRBV29-1, with 8 bases lining up with TRBD1. The CDR3 runs 11 residues. Trimming cost V 6 bases and J 7 bases; bases outside gene matches: 4. Germline lookup yields CDR1 SQVTM and CDR2 ANQGSEA. CDR3 residues: CSVWDRIEAFF. The CDR3 bases are TGCAGCGTCTGGGACAGGATTGAAGCTTTCTTT. Variable domain in full (rest from reference TRBV29-1 and TRBJ1-1): SAVISQKPSRDICQRGTSLTIQCQVDSQVTMMFWYRQQPGQSLTLIATANQGSEATYESGFVIDKFPISRPNLTFSTLTVSNMSPEDSSIYLCSVWDRIEAFFGQGTRLTVV.

This clonotype was observed many times. The chain uses TRBV14 and TRBJ1-1; 7 bases are shared with TRBD1. This CDR3 region has 14 residues. Germline CDR1 SGHDN, CDR2 FVKESK. Trimming took 4 bases from V and 3 from J; bases not matched to a gene: 5. This CDR3 reads CASSLNRGHTEAFF. The CDR3 bases are TGTGCCAGCAGCCTAAACAGGGGTCACACTGAAGCTTTCTTT. The whole variable domain, filled in from reference TRBV14 and TRBJ1-1, reads EAGVTQFPSHSVIEKGQTVTLRCDPISGHDNLYWYRRVMGKEIKFLLHFVKESKQDESGMPNNRFLAERTGGTYSTLKVQPAELEDSGVYFCASSLNRGHTEAFFGQGTRLTVV.

Only a few counts were recorded for this clonotype. The gene calls are TRBV14 and TRBJ2-2, with D uncertain. The CDR3 extends over 13 amino acids. V lost 4 bases and J 8 bases, leaving 11 bases between the germline ends. Germline CDR1 reads SGHDN; CDR2 reads FVKESK. The CDR3 DNA sequence: TGTGCCAGCAGCCTCATAACGGTGGGGGAGCTGTTTTTT. Amino acids: CASSLITVGELFF.

The V gene is TRBV11-3, the J gene TRBJ1-5; D ambiguous. CDR1 is SGHNT, CDR2 YENEEA, per germline. Deletions cut 6 bases from V and 6 bases from J, with 9 bases between. CDR3 length: 12 amino acids. CDR3 sequence: CASSLKAQPQHF. Here the CDR3 DNA reads TGTGCCAGCAGTTTAAAGGCTCAGCCCCAGCATTTT.

CDR3 residues: CASSQDPRGGGAFF. The CDR3 DNA sequence: TGTGCCAGCAGCCAAGATCCCAGGGGGGGTGGCGCTTTCTTT. The chain couples TRBV2 to TRBJ1-1; TRBD1 matches at 7 bases. Unmatched junction bases numbered 15, after V lost 6 bases and J lost 11 bases. The CDR3 is made up of 14 amino acids. CDR1 is SNHLY, CDR2 FYNNEI, per germline.

Turning to this clonotype: A much larger clone is a single base away; this may be a read error. The chain couples TRBV7-6 to TRBJ2-7; no clear D. CDR3 length equals 14 residues. CDR1 is SGHVS, CDR2 FNYEAQ, per germline. CDR3 in amino acids: CASSPTGNSYEHYF. CDR3 DNA: TGTGCCAGCAGCCCCACGGGCAACTCCTACGAGCACTACTTC.

This clonotype was seen a handful of times. This chain joins TRBV7-6 and TRBJ2-2; D might be TRBD1 or TRBD2, each matching 6 bases. V lost 2 bases, J lost 6 bases, and 13 bases lay in between. This CDR3 spans 15 amino acids. Germline V CDR1 and CDR2: SGHVS, FNYEAQ. Written as DNA, the CDR3 is TGTGCCAGCAGCTTATTTAGGGGGGTATCCGGGGAGCTGTTTTTT. Translating it yields CASSLFRGVSGELFF.

This clonotype was counted a few times. The V and J genes are TRBV9 and TRBJ1-4; D gene ambiguous. V lost 4 bases, J lost 9 bases, and 10 bases lay in between. The CDR3 has 12 residues. Per the germline V gene, CDR1 is SGDLS and CDR2 is YYNGEE. This CDR3 is CASSPPSKKLFF. The CDR3 bases are TGTGCCAGCAGCCCCCCCTCCAAAAAACTGTTTTTT.

This clonotype has at least ten counts. The chain has TRBV19 and TRBJ1-1; 9 bases agree with TRBD1. CDR1 LNHDA and CDR2 SQIVND come from the germline V gene (reference sequence). CDR3 length equals 14 residues. V lost 5 bases, J lost 3 bases, and 4 bases stayed unmatched. CDR3 loop: CASSRDRVDTEAFF. The CDR3, as DNA: TGTGCCAGTAGTCGGGACAGGGTAGACACTGAAGCTTTCTTT. The whole variable domain, remainder taken from reference TRBV19 and TRBJ1-1, is DGGITQSPKYLFRKEGQNVTLSCEQNLNHDAMYWYRQDPGQGLRLIYYSQIVNDFQKGDIAEGYSVSREKKESFPLTVTSAQKNPTAFYLCASSRDRVDTEAFFGQGTRLTVV.

This clonotype showed up just a few times. A read error may be the cause here, since a much bigger clone is one base away. V gene TRBV7-6 combines with J gene TRBJ1-5; D uncertain. This CDR3 spans 13 amino acids. Germline V lookup: CDR1 SGHVS, CDR2 FNYEAQ. CDR3 nucleotide sequence: TGTGCCAACAGCTTGTCAGCGGAACAGCCCCAGCATTTT. Translation gives CANSLSAEQPQHF.

The rearrangement uses TRBV10-3 and TRBJ1-4; possible D gene TRBD1, 6 bases. The V gene's germline CDR1 is ENHRY and CDR2 SYGVKD. The CDR3 length is 14 residues. Trimming left V 2 bases short and J 8 bases short, with 12 bases between. CDR3 region: CAISEGGGEEKLFF. Here the CDR3 DNA reads TGTGCCATCAGTGAGGGAGGGGGGGAAGAAAAACTGTTTTTT.

In regard to this clonotype: A much larger clone differs from this one at a single base, so this may be a read error. The chain is built from TRBV29-1 and TRBJ1-4; possibly TRBD1 for D (5 bases). Germline V CDR1 and CDR2: SQVTM, ANQGSEA. This CDR3 contains 15 residues. V lost 4 bases, J lost 4 bases, and 16 bases lay in between. CDR3 bases: TGCAGCGTTGGAACTCCGGGACTGATTAATGAAAAACTGTTTTTT. Amino acid sequence: CSVGTPGLINEKLFF.

Comments on this clonotype: The germline gene is not matched at one end of the junction; a read error may be the cause. The rearrangement joins TRBV2 to TRBJ1-2; 10 bases agree with TRBD1. This CDR3 spans 14 amino acids. Germline lookup yields CDR1 SNHLY and CDR2 FYNNEI. The CDR3 sequence is CAGSEDRGGYGYTF. CDR3 sequence (DNA): TGTGCCGGCAGTGAGGACAGGGGGGGCTATGGCTACACCTTC.

CDR3 nucleotide sequence: TGTGCCAGCACCACTATACTCAGGGGCACCGGGGAGCTGTTTTTT. As protein: CASTTILRGTGELFF. The V gene is TRBV7-9, the J gene TRBJ2-2; TRBD1 is a possible D gene (6 bases). The CDR3 is 15 residues long. Germline V lookup: CDR1 SEHNR, CDR2 FQNEAQ (reference sequence). Trimming took 7 bases from V and 4 from J, leaving 16 bases between them.

V is TRBV29-1 and J is TRBJ1-2; 11 nucleotides align to TRBD1. CDR1 and CDR2 (germline): SQVTM, ANQGSEA. V shed 6 bases, J shed 6 bases, and the junction held 6 bases outside the gene matches. The length of the CDR3 is 13 residues. The chain's CDR3 is CSVLGTGGDGYTF. In DNA, the CDR3 is TGCAGCGTCCTCGGGACAGGGGGGGATGGCTACACCTTC.

The V call is TRBV3-1, the J call TRBJ1-3, with no clear D. The CDR3 is 13 amino acids. Germline lookup yields CDR1 LGHDT and CDR2 YNNKEL (reference sequence). The germline V and J ends were trimmed by 3 bases and 4 bases, with 7 bases remaining between them. The CDR3 DNA follows: TGTGCCAGCAGCCAGAGGGAGGGAAACACCATATATTTT. Its protein is CASSQREGNTIYF.

The DNA of the CDR3 is TGTGCCAGCAGCGCCGGGGGTATGGGGGAAAAACTGTTTTTT. Translating gives CASSAGGMGEKLFF. The chain has TRBV13 and TRBJ1-4; D is possibly TRBD1 (5 bases). Trimming cost V 5 bases and J 8 bases, with 15 bases left between them. The germline gives CDR1 PRHDT, CDR2 FYEKMQ (reference sequence). This CDR3 contains 14 residues.